These 19 T cell receptor beta chains were sequenced from one sample in a study of Graves' ophthalmopathy and Graves' hyperthyroidism. The sequenced template was RNA, covering the TCR beta CDR3 region. First-round RT-PCR used HTBI primers; second-round multiplex PCR followed. TCRdb reprocessed the multiplex PCR reads with MiXCR, giving one entry per CDR3 protein. The sample yields 740,000 or so distinct CDR3 sequences, roughly 41% seen once. Sequencing input: peripheral blood. The receptors come from an adult man with Graves' ophthalmopathy.

Only a few counts were recorded for this clonotype. The chain joins TRBV6-4 to TRBJ1-2, with D maybe TRBD1 (5 bases). The germline V and J ends were trimmed by 7 bases and 4 bases, with 25 bases remaining between them. Germline loops: CDR1 MRHNA, CDR2 SNTAGT. There are 17 residues in the CDR3. This CDR3 is CASIVPGSWANGYGYTF. DNA for the CDR3: TGTGCCAGCATTGTTCCAGGGAGTTGGGCGAATGGCTATGGCTACACCTTC.

The chain carries TRBV5-1 and TRBJ2-5; D remains unclear. CDR1 and CDR2 from the germline V gene are SGHRS and YFSETQ. The germline V and J ends were trimmed by 7 bases and 1 base, with 17 bases remaining between them. The length of the CDR3 is 15 residues. Here the CDR3 reads CASQVDDAGQETQYF. The DNA of the CDR3 is TGCGCCAGCCAAGTTGACGACGCAGGCCAAGAGACCCAGTACTTC. Filled out from reference TRBV5-1 and TRBJ2-5, the complete variable domain reads KAGVTQTPRYLIKTRGQQVTLSCSPISGHRSVSWYQQTPGQGLQFLFEYFSETQRNKGNFPGRFSGRQFSNSRSEMNVSTLELGDSALYLCASQVDDAGQETQYFGPGTRLLVL.

This clonotype was recorded many times. This chain connects TRBV9 to TRBJ2-7; possibly TRBD1 or TRBD2 for D (5 bases each). The V gene lost 4 bases and the J gene lost 6 bases, with 20 bases spanning the gap. The germline V gene encodes CDR1 SGDLS and CDR2 YYNGEE. CDR3 length: 15 residues. The DNA of the CDR3 is TGTGCCAGCAGCCCCTCGCCGGGGACCCTGGGCGAGCAGTACTTC. This sequence encodes CASSPSPGTLGEQYF.

This clonotype was counted many times. The chain has TRBV10-2 and TRBJ1-5; no clear D. Germline lookup yields CDR1 WSHSY and CDR2 SAAADI. Trimming shortened V by 0 bases and J by 4 bases, and 4 bases separated the two germline ends. The length of the CDR3 is 13 residues. The CDR3 DNA is TGCGCCAGCAGTGAGTCCACGAATCAGCCCCAGCATTTT. Its translation: CASSESTNQPQHF.

There are a few counts of this clonotype. The chain joins TRBV28 to TRBJ2-5; D could derive from TRBD1 or TRBD2 (6 bases each). The CDR3 is 16 residues long. Germline lookup yields CDR1 MDHEN and CDR2 SYDVKM. Deletions cut 5 bases from V and 5 bases from J, with 21 bases between. CDR3 bases: TGTGCCAGCAGTAGAACAGGGTGGGGACTTGGGGAGACCCAGTACTTC. The encoded protein is CASSRTGWGLGETQYF.

In its sample, this clonotype was seen once. The junction shows a germline mismatch at one end, possibly a read error. The chain uses TRBV15 and TRBJ1-3; 7 bases are a match to TRBD1. Looked up from germline, CDR1 is LNHNV and CDR2 is YYDKDF (reference sequence). CDR3 length: 19 amino acids. CDR3 sequence (DNA): TGTGCCACCAGCAGAGAATTTATGAGGACAGGTACCTCTGGAAGCACCATATATTTT. This translates into CATSREFMRTGTSGSTIYF. Full variable domain (rest looked up from reference TRBV15 and TRBJ1-3): DAMVIQNPRYQVTQFGKPVTLSCSQTLNHNVMYWYQQKSSQAPKLLFHYYDKDFNNEADTPDNFQSRRPNTSFCFLDIRSPGLGDTAMYLCATSREFMRTGTSGSTIYFGEGSWLTVV.

This clonotype was recorded at least ten times. The rearrangement joins TRBV7-9 to TRBJ1-6, with a possible D match to TRBD1 (6 bases). V lost 3 bases, J lost 5 bases, and 8 bases lay in between. The CDR3 extends over 14 amino acids. Germline CDR1 reads SEHNR; CDR2 reads FQNEAQ (reference sequence). CDR3 sequence (DNA): TGTGCCAGCAGCTTCGCAGGGGATAATTCACCCCTCCACTTT. Translating gives CASSFAGDNSPLHF. Full variable domain (rest looked up from reference TRBV7-9 and TRBJ1-6): DTGVSQNPRHKITKRGQNVTFRCDPISEHNRLYWYRQTLGQGPEFLTYFQNEAQLEKSRLLSDRFSAERPKGSFSTLEIQRTEQGDSAMYLCASSFAGDNSPLHFGNGTRLTVT.

The CDR3 here is CASRYTGGGNTIYF. The CDR3 DNA reads as TGTGCCAGCAGATACACGGGTGGGGGAAACACCATATATTTT. The gene calls are TRBV12-3 or TRBV12-4 and TRBJ1-3; no clear D. V gave up 6 bases and J gave up 4 bases, with 13 bases separating them. The CDR3 sequence is 14 residues long.

This clonotype was seen ten or more times. V usage is TRBV7-2 and J usage is TRBJ1-1; D is unresolved. Between the trimmed V and J ends, which lost 5 bases and 4 bases, there was a span of 17 bases. The CDR3 has 15 residues. Per the germline V gene, CDR1 is SGHTA and CDR2 is FQGNSA. In DNA, the CDR3 is TGTGCCAGCAGCCTCACCGTTGGTTTGAGCACTGAAGCTTTCTTT. Residues: CASSLTVGLSTEAFF.

A word on this clonotype: A read error may be the cause here, since a much bigger clone is one base away. Without the conserved terminal phenylalanine or tryptophan, this CDR3 likely stems from a read error. The chain combines TRBV6-5 with TRBJ1-2, with D maybe TRBD1 (6 bases). CDR3 length equals 15 residues. The V gene lost 5 bases and the J gene lost 3 bases, with 16 bases spanning the gap. Germline V CDR1 and CDR2: MNHEY, SVGAGI. This chain's CDR3 is CASSDEPTGDYGYTL. In DNA, the CDR3 is TGTGCCAGCAGTGATGAACCGACAGGTGACTATGGCTACACCCTC.

The chain links TRBV19 to TRBJ2-7; D possibly corresponds to TRBD2 (6 bases). The germline V and J ends were trimmed by 6 bases and 5 bases, with 17 bases remaining between them. From germline, CDR1 is LNHDA and CDR2 SQIVND (reference sequence). The CDR3 spans 14 residues. The CDR3 DNA sequence: TGTGCCAGTAGGCACGGGAGCGCCCCGGACGAGCAGTACTTC. Translated: CASRHGSAPDEQYF.

The V and J genes are TRBV5-1 and TRBJ1-6; maybe TRBD1 (5 bases). CDR1 and CDR2 (germline): SGHRS, YFSETQ. The ends were cut back, 0 bases at V and 10 bases at J, with 11 bases in the middle. The CDR3 loop spans 14 amino acids. The CDR3 spells CASSLAGPGSPLHF. The CDR3 bases are TGCGCCAGCAGCTTGGCAGGGCCTGGGTCACCCCTCCACTTT.

The table lists this clonotype with a count of one. This chain's CDR3 is CARDEIGTGMPGYTF. Written as DNA, the CDR3 is TGTGCTAGAGATGAGATTGGGACAGGGATGCCTGGCTACACCTTC. The rearrangement joins TRBV10-3 to TRBJ1-2; 9 nucleotides align to TRBD1. This CDR3 has 15 amino acids. Germline CDR1 ENHRY, CDR2 SYGVKD.

This clonotype was observed many times. The gene calls are TRBV7-3 and TRBJ1-1; D may be TRBD1 (5 bases). Trimming cost V 5 bases and J 5 bases, with 12 bases left between them. The CDR3 covers 13 residues. The germline gives CDR1 SGHTA, CDR2 FQGTGA. As DNA, the CDR3 is TGTGCCAGCAGCGCGAATGGGGGAACTGAAGCTTTCTTT. Residues: CASSANGGTEAFF.

This clonotype was observed a handful of times. This chain uses TRBV28 with TRBJ2-7; 7 positions match TRBD1. Germline V gene data show CDR1 as MDHEN and CDR2 as SYDVKM. Trimming removed 5 bases from V and 0 bases from J; junction bases left unmatched: 7. This CDR3 is 15 amino acids long. The CDR3 DNA reads as TGTGCCAGCAGTCAACCCCGGGACAGCTCCTACGAGCAGTACTTC. It encodes CASSQPRDSSYEQYF.

Points on this clonotype: A single base separates this from a much larger clone, so it may be a read error. The gene calls are TRBV9 and TRBJ2-5; D remains unclear. The CDR3 is 12 amino acids. Trimming pared 0 bases from V and 11 bases from J, leaving 11 bases between. Germline V gene sequence: CDR1 SGDLS, CDR2 YYNGEE. DNA for the CDR3: TGTGCCAGCAGCGTAGGACAAACCGGGCAGTACTTC. This encodes CASSVGQTGQYF.

The DNA of the CDR3 is TGTGCCAGCAGCCAACAGGGGAGCCAAGAGACCCAGTACTTC. Amino acids: CASSQQGSQETQYF. The chain has TRBV7-9 and TRBJ2-5; 7 nucleotides agree with TRBD1. The germline V gene encodes CDR1 SEHNR and CDR2 FQNEAQ (reference sequence). Losses at the gene ends were 5 bases for V and 1 base for J; bases not matched to a gene: 4. CDR3 size: 14 residues.

The chain carries TRBV2 and TRBJ1-5, with 12 bases matching TRBD1. This CDR3 spans 14 amino acids. The ends lost 8 bases at V and 6 bases at J; junction bases unmatched: 5. Looked up from germline, CDR1 is SNHLY and CDR2 is FYNNEI. CDR3 protein: CASGGQGASQPQHF. The CDR3 bases are TGTGCCAGCGGGGGACAGGGGGCAAGTCAGCCCCAGCATTTT. Full variable domain (remainder filled in from reference TRBV2 and TRBJ1-5): EPEVTQTPSHQVTQMGQEVILRCVPISNHLYFYWYRQILGQKVEFLVSFYNNEISEKSEIFDDQFSVERPDGSNFTLKIRSTKLEDSAMYFCASGGQGASQPQHFGDGTRLSIL.

This clonotype was found a few times. The rearrangement joins TRBV16 to TRBJ1-5; 9 nucleotides line up with TRBD1. Germline lookup yields CDR1 KGHSY and CDR2 FQNENV. The J segment lost 6 bases and the V segment lost 4 bases, leaving 7 bases of the junction unmatched. The CDR3 sequence is 15 residues long. The CDR3 loop is CASSRTGVTSQPQHF. In DNA, the CDR3 is TGTGCCAGCAGCCGGACAGGGGTTACGAGTCAGCCCCAGCATTTT.